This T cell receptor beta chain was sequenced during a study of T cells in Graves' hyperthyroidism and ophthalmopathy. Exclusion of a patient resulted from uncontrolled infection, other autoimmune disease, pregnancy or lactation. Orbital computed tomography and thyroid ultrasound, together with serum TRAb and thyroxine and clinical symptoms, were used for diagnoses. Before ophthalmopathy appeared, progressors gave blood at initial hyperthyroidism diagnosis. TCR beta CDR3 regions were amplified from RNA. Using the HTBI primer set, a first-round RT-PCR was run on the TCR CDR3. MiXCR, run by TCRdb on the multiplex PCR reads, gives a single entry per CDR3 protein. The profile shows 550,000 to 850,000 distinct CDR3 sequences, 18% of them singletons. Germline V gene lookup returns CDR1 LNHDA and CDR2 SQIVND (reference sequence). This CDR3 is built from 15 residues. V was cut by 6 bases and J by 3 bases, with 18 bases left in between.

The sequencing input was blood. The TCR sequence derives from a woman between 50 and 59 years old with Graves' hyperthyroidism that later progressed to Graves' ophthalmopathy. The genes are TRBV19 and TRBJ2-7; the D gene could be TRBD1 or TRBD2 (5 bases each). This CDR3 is CASSILGGRSYEQYF. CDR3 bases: TGTGCCAGTAGCATTCTTGGGGGAAGGAGCTACGAGCAGTACTTC.